This TCR beta chain was captured in a study of identical twins. Study-wide results and caveats: Memory repertoires showed no such pattern, whereas abundant cord blood beta clonotypes carried fewer insertions.

It was template switching that added a universal primer site, and there were unique molecular identifiers on the cDNA. MiXCR was run by TCRdb on the 5' RACE reads, yielding one entry per CDR3 protein. The sample has about 200,000 distinct CDR3 sequences; roughly a tenth are singletons. The V gene's germline CDR1 is DFQATT and CDR2 SNEGSKA (reference sequence). Deletions cut 1 base from V and 7 bases from J, with 13 bases between. This CDR3 comprises 13 residues. In its sample, this clonotype was seen a few times. Its target is unknown. This chain links TRBV20-1 with TRBJ1-2, with D maybe TRBD1 (6 bases). Sequenced material: memory T cells sorted from blood. This clonotype was obtained from a man between 45 and 60 years old in good health. CDR3 protein: CSARGQGRTGYTF. In nucleotides, the CDR3 is TGCAGTGCTAGAGGGCAGGGGAGGACTGGCTACACCTTC.